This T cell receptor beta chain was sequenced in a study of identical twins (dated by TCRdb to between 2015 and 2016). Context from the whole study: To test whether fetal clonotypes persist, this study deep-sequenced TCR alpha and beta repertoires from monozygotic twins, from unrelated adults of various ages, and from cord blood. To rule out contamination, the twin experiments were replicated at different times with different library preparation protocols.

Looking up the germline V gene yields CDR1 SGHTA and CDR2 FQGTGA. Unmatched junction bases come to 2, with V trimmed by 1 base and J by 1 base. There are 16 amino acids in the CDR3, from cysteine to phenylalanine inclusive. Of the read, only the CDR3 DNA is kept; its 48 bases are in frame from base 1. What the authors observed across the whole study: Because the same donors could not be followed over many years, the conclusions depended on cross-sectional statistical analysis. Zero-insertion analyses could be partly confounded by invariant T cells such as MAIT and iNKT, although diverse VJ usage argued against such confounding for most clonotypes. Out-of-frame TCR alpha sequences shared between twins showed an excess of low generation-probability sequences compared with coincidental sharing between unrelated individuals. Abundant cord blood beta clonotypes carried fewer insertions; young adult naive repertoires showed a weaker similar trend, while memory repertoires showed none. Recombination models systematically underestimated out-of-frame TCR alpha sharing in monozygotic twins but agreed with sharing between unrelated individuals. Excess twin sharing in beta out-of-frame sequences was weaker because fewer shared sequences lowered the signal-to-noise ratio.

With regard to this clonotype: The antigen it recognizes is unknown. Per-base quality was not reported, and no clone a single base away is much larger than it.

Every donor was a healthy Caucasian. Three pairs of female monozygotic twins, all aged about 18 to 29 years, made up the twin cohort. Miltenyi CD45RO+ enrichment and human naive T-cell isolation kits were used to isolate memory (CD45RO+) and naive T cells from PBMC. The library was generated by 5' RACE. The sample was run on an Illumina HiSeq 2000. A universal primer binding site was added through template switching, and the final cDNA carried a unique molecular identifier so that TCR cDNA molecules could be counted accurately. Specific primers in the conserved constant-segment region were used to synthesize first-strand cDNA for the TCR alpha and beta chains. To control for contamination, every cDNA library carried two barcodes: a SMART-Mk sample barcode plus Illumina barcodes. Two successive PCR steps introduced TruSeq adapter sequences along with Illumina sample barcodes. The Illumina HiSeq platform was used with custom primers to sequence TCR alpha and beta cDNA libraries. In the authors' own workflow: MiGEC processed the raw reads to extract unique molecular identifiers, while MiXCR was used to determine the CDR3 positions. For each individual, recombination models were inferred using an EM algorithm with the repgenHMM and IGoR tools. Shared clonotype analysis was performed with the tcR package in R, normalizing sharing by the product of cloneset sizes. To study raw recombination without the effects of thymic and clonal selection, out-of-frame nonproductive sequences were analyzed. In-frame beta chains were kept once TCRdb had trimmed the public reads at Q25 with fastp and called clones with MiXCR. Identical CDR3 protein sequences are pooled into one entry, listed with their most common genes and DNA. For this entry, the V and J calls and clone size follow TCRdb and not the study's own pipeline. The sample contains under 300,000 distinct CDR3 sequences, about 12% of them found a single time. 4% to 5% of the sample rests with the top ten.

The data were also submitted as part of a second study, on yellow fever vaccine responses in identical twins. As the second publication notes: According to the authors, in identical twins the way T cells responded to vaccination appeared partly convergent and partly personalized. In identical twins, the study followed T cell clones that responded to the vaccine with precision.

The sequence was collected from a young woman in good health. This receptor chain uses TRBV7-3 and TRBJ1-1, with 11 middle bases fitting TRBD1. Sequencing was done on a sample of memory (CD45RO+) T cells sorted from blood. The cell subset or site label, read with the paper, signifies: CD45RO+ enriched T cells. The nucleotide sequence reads TGTGCCAGCAGCTTAATAGGGACAGGGGGGAACACTGAAGCTTTCTTT. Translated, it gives CASSLIGTGGNTEAFF. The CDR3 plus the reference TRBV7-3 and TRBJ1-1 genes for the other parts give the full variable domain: GAGVSQTPSNKVTEKGKYVELRCDPISGHTALYWYRQSLGQGPEFLIYFQGTGAADDSGLPNDRFFAVRPEGSVSTLKIQRTERGDSAVYLCASSLIGTGGNTEAFFGQGTRLTVV.